These T cell receptor beta chains were read from a single sample in a study of regulatory T cells in long-lasting Graves disease. TCRdb passed the multiplex PCR reads through MiXCR, listing each CDR3 protein once. The sample has 410,000 or so distinct CDR3 sequences; 15% are singletons. The data also belong to a second study, concerning T cells in Graves' hyperthyroidism and ophthalmopathy.

Sample: peripheral blood mononuclear cells (PBMCs), taken at new diagnosis, from a patient treated with antithyroid drugs. Every receptor here comes from a woman between 25 and 40 years old with Graves disease. CDR3s include the opening cysteine and the closing phenylalanine or tryptophan. Each record gives: CDR3 DNA, CDR3 protein, CDR3 length, V gene, J gene, D gene, clone size. D genes are given only for firm matches. Size is omitted from some rows. Given values are once, few, many or a class for expanded clones.

cdr3_nt: TGTGCCAGCAGTTTTGTCAGGGGGCCTAACTATGGCTACACCTTC
cdr3_aa: CASSFVRGPNYGYTF
cdr3_length: 15
v_call: TRBV12-3/TRBV12-4
j_call: TRBJ1-2
d_call: TRBD1
clone_size: many

cdr3_nt: TGTGCCACCAGCCGGGACAGTTCGGCGGGGGGAGGCTACACCTTC
cdr3_aa: CATSRDSSAGGGYTF
cdr3_length: 15
v_call: TRBV24-1
j_call: TRBJ1-2
d_call: TRBD1
clone_size: few

cdr3_nt: TGTGCCAGCAGCACCCGGACTAGCGGGCGGTCCTACGAGCAGTACTTC
cdr3_aa: CASSTRTSGRSYEQYF
cdr3_length: 16
v_call: TRBV11-2
j_call: TRBJ2-7
d_call: TRBD2
clone_size: many

cdr3_nt: TGCAGTGCTAGTCGGGGGACCGGGGAGCTGTTTTTT
cdr3_aa: CSASRGTGELFF
cdr3_length: 12
v_call: TRBV20-1
j_call: TRBJ2-2
d_call: .
clone_size: few

cdr3_nt: TGCGCCAGCAGCCTGAGTCCCCAAGCCGTCTACGAGCAGTACTTC
cdr3_aa: CASSLSPQAVYEQYF
cdr3_length: 15
v_call: TRBV4-1
j_call: TRBJ2-7
d_call: .
clone_size: once

cdr3_nt: TGTGCCACCAGTGATTTGCAAATCGGGGGACAGGGAGGCAATGAGCAGTTCTTC
cdr3_aa: CATSDLQIGGQGGNEQFF
cdr3_length: 18
v_call: TRBV24-1
j_call: TRBJ2-1
d_call: TRBD1
clone_size: .

cdr3_nt: TGTGCCAGCAGTTCAGACAGCAAAGAGACCCAGTACTTC
cdr3_aa: CASSSDSKETQYF
cdr3_length: 13
v_call: TRBV12-3/TRBV12-4
j_call: TRBJ2-5
d_call: .
clone_size: many

cdr3_nt: TGTGCCTGGGACAGGGCCCGGAACACCATATATTTT
cdr3_aa: CAWDRARNTIYF
cdr3_length: 12
v_call: TRBV30
j_call: TRBJ1-3
d_call: TRBD1
clone_size: many

cdr3_nt: TGCGCCAACACGGGAGCGCCGGGGAGCGAGCAGTACTTC
cdr3_aa: CANTGAPGSEQYF
cdr3_length: 13
v_call: TRBV5-1
j_call: TRBJ2-7
d_call: .
clone_size: many

cdr3_nt: TGTGCCAGCAGCCAACTAGCGGGCCTTGACACCGGGGAGCTGTTTTTT
cdr3_aa: CASSQLAGLDTGELFF
cdr3_length: 16
v_call: TRBV4-2
j_call: TRBJ2-2
d_call: TRBD2
clone_size: few

cdr3_nt: TGTGCGATCACAGGGGCCGGGGGAGAGACCCAGTACTTC
cdr3_aa: CAITGAGGETQYF
cdr3_length: 13
v_call: TRBV28
j_call: TRBJ2-5
d_call: .
clone_size: many

cdr3_nt: TGTGCCACCAGTGGTGGAGGGGACTCCTACAATGAGCAGTTCTTC
cdr3_aa: CATSGGGDSYNEQFF
cdr3_length: 15
v_call: TRBV24-1
j_call: TRBJ2-1
d_call: .
clone_size: .

cdr3_nt: TGCAGCGAGACTAGCGGGAGTTCTTCCTACGAGCAGTACTTC
cdr3_aa: CSETSGSSSYEQYF
cdr3_length: 14
v_call: TRBV29-1
j_call: TRBJ2-7
d_call: TRBD2
clone_size: many

cdr3_nt: TGTGCCAGCAGTTACAGGTCTAGCGGGCGGTACAATGAGCAGTTCTTC
cdr3_aa: CASSYRSSGRYNEQFF
cdr3_length: 16
v_call: TRBV6-2/TRBV6-3
j_call: TRBJ2-1
d_call: TRBD2
clone_size: few

cdr3_nt: TGTGCCAGCAAGGACAGCACTAACTATGGCTACACCTTC
cdr3_aa: CASKDSTNYGYTF
cdr3_length: 13
v_call: TRBV6-1
j_call: TRBJ1-2
d_call: .
clone_size: many

cdr3_nt: TGTGCCATCAGTTCACAGGGATATGAAGCTTTCTTT
cdr3_aa: CAISSQGYEAFF
cdr3_length: 12
v_call: TRBV10-3
j_call: TRBJ1-1
d_call: .
clone_size: few

cdr3_nt: TGTGCCAGCAGCCCCCTAGCGGGACGAGATACGCAGTATTTT
cdr3_aa: CASSPLAGRDTQYF
cdr3_length: 14
v_call: TRBV2
j_call: TRBJ2-3
d_call: TRBD2
clone_size: many

cdr3_nt: TGCGCCAGCAGTGCATCCGGGGAAGCGAACACAGATACGCAGTATTTT
cdr3_aa: CASSASGEANTDTQYF
cdr3_length: 16
v_call: TRBV10-1
j_call: TRBJ2-3
d_call: .
clone_size: .

cdr3_nt: TGTGCCAGCAGTTTGGGGAGGAGTTCGGGCCAAGAGACCCAGTACTTC
cdr3_aa: CASSLGRSSGQETQYF
cdr3_length: 16
v_call: TRBV6-5
j_call: TRBJ2-5
d_call: .
clone_size: few

cdr3_nt: TGTGCCAGCAGTTACGGGAGTGGCGATACGCAGTATTTT
cdr3_aa: CASSYGSGDTQYF
cdr3_length: 13
v_call: TRBV5-5
j_call: TRBJ2-3
d_call: .
clone_size: many

cdr3_nt: TGTGCCATCAGTGAGTCGCTGGGGGGGCGGAGTGGCTACACCTTC
cdr3_aa: CAISESLGGRSGYTF
cdr3_length: 15
v_call: TRBV10-3
j_call: TRBJ1-2
d_call: .
clone_size: .

cdr3_nt: TGTGCCAGCAGTTTATGGGACAGCCAAGAGACCCAGTGCTTC
cdr3_aa: CASSLWDSQETQCF
cdr3_length: 14
v_call: TRBV12-3/TRBV12-4
j_call: TRBJ2-5
d_call: TRBD1
clone_size: .

cdr3_nt: TGTGCCAGCAGCTTAAACTGGACTAGCGGGAGGGTGGCAGAGACCCAGTACTTC
cdr3_aa: CASSLNWTSGRVAETQYF
cdr3_length: 18
v_call: TRBV11-1
j_call: TRBJ2-5
d_call: TRBD2
clone_size: .

cdr3_nt: TGTGCCAGCAGCCCCCGTCCGGGGGGAACCTATGGCTACACCTTC
cdr3_aa: CASSPRPGGTYGYTF
cdr3_length: 15
v_call: TRBV7-2
j_call: TRBJ1-2
d_call: .
clone_size: many

cdr3_nt: TGTGCCATCTACGGTAGGGGAAGCTATGGCTACACCTTC
cdr3_aa: CAIYGRGSYGYTF
cdr3_length: 13
v_call: TRBV10-3
j_call: TRBJ1-2
d_call: .
clone_size: many

cdr3_nt: TGTGCCAGCAGCTTAGAACGCAGCGGAGGGGTCGATGAGCAGTTCTTC
cdr3_aa: CASSLERSGGVDEQFF
cdr3_length: 16
v_call: TRBV7-8
j_call: TRBJ2-1
d_call: .
clone_size: .

cdr3_nt: TGCGCCAGCAGTGAGTCGGGACTAGCGGGAGGGTCAGTGACCCAGTACTTC
cdr3_aa: CASSESGLAGGSVTQYF
cdr3_length: 17
v_call: TRBV10-1
j_call: TRBJ2-5
d_call: TRBD2
clone_size: many

cdr3_nt: TGCAGTGCTGCGGACAGTAAAAGAATCCAAGAGACCCAGTACTTC
cdr3_aa: CSAADSKRIQETQYF
cdr3_length: 15
v_call: TRBV20-1
j_call: TRBJ2-5
d_call: .
clone_size: many

cdr3_nt: TGTGCCACTCCGGAGCCCCCCGCATCGTCAACCTACAATGAGCAGTTCTTC
cdr3_aa: CATPEPPASSTYNEQFF
cdr3_length: 17
v_call: TRBV19
j_call: TRBJ2-1
d_call: .
clone_size: .

cdr3_nt: TGCAGTGCAAGGTTTTGGGCGGCAAAGAGCACAGATACGCAGTATTTT
cdr3_aa: CSARFWAAKSTDTQYF
cdr3_length: 16
v_call: TRBV20-1
j_call: TRBJ2-3
d_call: .
clone_size: many

cdr3_nt: TGCAGTGCTAGTAGGCCCAGGGACAGTAATCAGCCCCAGCATTTT
cdr3_aa: CSASRPRDSNQPQHF
cdr3_length: 15
v_call: TRBV20-1
j_call: TRBJ1-5
d_call: TRBD1
clone_size: many

cdr3_nt: TGTGCCATCAGGGCTTTTATGGCCCCATCCGGGGAGCTGTTTTTT
cdr3_aa: CAIRAFMAPSGELFF
cdr3_length: 15
v_call: TRBV10-3
j_call: TRBJ2-2
d_call: .
clone_size: .

cdr3_nt: TGTGCCAGCAGCCCCCGACGGTTTCAAGAGACCCAGTACTTC
cdr3_aa: CASSPRRFQETQYF
cdr3_length: 14
v_call: TRBV3-1
j_call: TRBJ2-5
d_call: .
clone_size: many

cdr3_nt: TGTGCCAGTAGTATTGAATCATCGGGTTCCCTGGGGCGAAAGGAAAAACTGTTTTTT
cdr3_aa: CASSIESSGSLGRKEKLFF
cdr3_length: 19
v_call: TRBV19
j_call: TRBJ1-4
d_call: .
clone_size: few

cdr3_nt: TGTGCCAGCAGCCAGGGGGGTGTGGAGACCCAGTACTTC
cdr3_aa: CASSQGGVETQYF
cdr3_length: 13
v_call: TRBV9
j_call: TRBJ2-5
d_call: .
clone_size: .

cdr3_nt: TGTGCCAGCAGCGCCTCTAGCGGGAGGGCGGGCACAGATACGCAGTATTTT
cdr3_aa: CASSASSGRAGTDTQYF
cdr3_length: 17
v_call: TRBV13
j_call: TRBJ2-3
d_call: TRBD2
clone_size: few

cdr3_nt: TGCGCCAGCAGCTTGGCGGGACAGGGGGTGCGCTACGAGCAGTACTTC
cdr3_aa: CASSLAGQGVRYEQYF
cdr3_length: 16
v_call: TRBV5-1
j_call: TRBJ2-7
d_call: TRBD1
clone_size: many